The clone carrying this T cell receptor beta chain has only a few counts. Its target is unknown. Expressed TCRB transcripts were sequenced because the entire RNA isolate underwent reverse transcription. The table came from immunoSEQ multiplex PCR; TCRdb's copy has only in-frame clones and leaves some out. The profile shows more than 550,000 clones, about 14% of them singletons. This entry comes from a study of beta chain features in type 1 diabetes. Study-level information: Across every sample, almost 110,000,000 sorted cells were examined in total. Findings and caveats of the study: VDJ junctions in type 1 diabetes patients carried more deletions and fewer insertions. Shorter TCRB CDR3s, moderately but significantly so, marked every one of the four CD4+ subsets in Type 1 diabetes patients. The influence of HLA type on TCRB rearrangement stayed undetermined.

This TCR was recovered from a man younger than 35 with type 1 diabetes. Sequencing was performed on naive CD4+ T cells from blood.

For the CDR3, the DNA is TGTGCCAGCAGACCGGGGGGCACCGTGTTAGAGACCCAGTACTTC. Amino acids: CASRPGGTVLETQYF. The chain couples TRBV28 to TRBJ2-5; perhaps TRBD2 as D (7 bases). V lost 6 bases and J lost 4, with 18 bases in between. The CDR3 loop spans 15 amino acids. CDR1 is MDHEN and CDR2 is SYDVKM in the germline V gene. Supplemented by reference TRBV28 and TRBJ2-5, the full variable domain reads DVKVTQSSRYLVKRTGEKVFLECVQDMDHENMFWYRQDPGLGLRLIYFSYDVKMKEKGDIPEGYSVSREKKERFSLILESASTNQTSMYLCASRPGGTVLETQYFGPGTRLLVL.